The 27 T cell receptor beta chains listed next were all sequenced from one sample in a study of OX40 agonist ivuxolimab in advanced cancers. Library prep was done by the immunoSEQ multiplex PCR assay. TCRdb obtained this table from immuneACCESS and retained in-frame rearrangements with V and J assigned. These tables miss some clones; where compared with another copy, unresolved V genes account for less than half of the shortfall, and the remainder is unexplained. Recorded for this sample are tens of thousands of clones; about 90% of them occurred a single time. Of the sample, approximately 6.9% falls within the top ten clones. This sample comprised CD4+ or CD8+ T cells sorted from blood, obtained in a trial of the OX40 agonist ivuxolimab. These receptors all come from an adult with an advanced solid tumor such as melanoma, head and neck, liver or kidney cancer.

The rearrangement joins TRBV28 to TRBJ2-4, with 9 bases identical to TRBD2. The CDR3 has 16 residues. Trimming took 5 bases from V and 0 from J; bases not matched to a gene: 5. Germline CDR1 and CDR2: MDHEN and SYDVKM. The CDR3 spells CASSPTSGLAKNIQYF. CDR3 in DNA: TGTGCCAGCAGTCCGACTAGCGGTCTAGCCAAAAACATTCAGTACTTC. The full variable domain, in which reference TRBV28 and TRBJ2-4 provide the parts outside the CDR3, is DVKVTQSSRYLVKRTGEKVFLECVQDMDHENMFWYRQDPGLGLRLIYFSYDVKMKEKGDIPEGYSVSREKKERFSLILESASTNQTSMYLCASSPTSGLAKNIQYFGAGTRLSVL.

The chain recombines TRBV6-5 with TRBJ2-2; D is perhaps TRBD1 or TRBD2 (5 bases each). V was trimmed by 4 bases and J by 5 bases, leaving 14 bases between them. The CDR3 is made up of 15 amino acids. Germline V gene lookup returns CDR1 MNHEY and CDR2 SVGAGI. The DNA for the CDR3 is TGTGCCAGCAGTTCCTGGGACGGCCGGACCGGGGAGCTGTTTTTT. This encodes CASSSWDGRTGELFF.

The V call is TRBV18, the J call TRBJ2-7, with 7 bases aligning to TRBD2. The CDR3 length is 15 residues. Germline values: CDR1 KGHSH, CDR2 LQKENI. The V gene end was trimmed by 6 bases and the J gene end by 0 bases; junction bases not matched to a gene: 8. The CDR3 spells CASSQGAGSSYEQYF. For the CDR3, the DNA is TGTGCCAGCTCCCAAGGAGCGGGAAGCTCCTACGAGCAGTACTTC.

V usage is TRBV7-9 and J usage is TRBJ2-7, with a tentative D call TRBD1 (6 bases). Germline V gives CDR1 SEHNR, CDR2 FQNEAQ (reference sequence). V was clipped by 5 bases and J by 0 bases, with 11 bases between them. This CDR3 comprises 14 residues. In DNA form, the CDR3 reads TGTGCCAGCAGCGCAAGACAGGTCTCCTACGAGCAGTACTTC. Protein product: CASSARQVSYEQYF.

The chain recombines TRBV7-9 with TRBJ2-1; 7 positions match TRBD2. This CDR3 is built from 18 residues. Germline CDR1 SEHNR, CDR2 FQNEAQ (reference sequence). Trimming took 1 base from V and 1 from J; bases not matched to a gene: 10. CDR3 loop: CASSLGGNAGGSYNEQFF. The CDR3 coding sequence is TGTGCCAGCAGCTTAGGAGGCAACGCCGGGGGGTCCTACAATGAGCAGTTCTTC.

V is TRBV14 and J is TRBJ2-5; D may match TRBD1 or TRBD2 (5 bases each). V lost 0 bases, J lost 1 base, and 9 bases lay in between. Germline assignment: CDR1 SGHDN and CDR2 FVKESK. This CDR3 contains 15 residues. The CDR3 spells CASSQDLGPQETQYF. Written as DNA, the CDR3 is TGTGCCAGCAGCCAAGATTTGGGACCCCAAGAGACCCAGTACTTC.

The gene calls are TRBV6-1 and TRBJ1-5; D unclear. Trimming shortened V by 5 bases and J by 1 base, and 12 bases separated the two germline ends. CDR1 MNHNS and CDR2 SASEGT come from the germline V gene. This CDR3 region has 15 residues. The CDR3 sequence: CASSRKGGSNQPQHF. The CDR3 region has the DNA TGTGCCAGCAGTCGGAAGGGCGGAAGCAATCAGCCCCAGCATTTT.

V gene TRBV19 combines with J gene TRBJ2-1, with TRBD2 matching 12 bases. The CDR3 runs 15 residues. With V trimmed by 6 bases and J by 4 bases, 4 bases remained unmatched. Germline CDR1 is LNHDA and CDR2 is SQIVND (reference sequence). CDR3 sequence (DNA): TGTGCCAGTAGCGAGGGACTAGCGGGTTACAATGAGCAGTTCTTC. It specifies CASSEGLAGYNEQFF.

The gene calls are TRBV9 and TRBJ2-2, with 11 bases identical to TRBD2. Germline V gene lookup returns CDR1 SGDLS and CDR2 YYNGEE. V shed 5 bases and J 1 base; nucleotides not matched to a gene: 4. The CDR3 has 16 amino acids. CDR3 region: CASSPGLAGNTGELFF. CDR3 sequence (DNA): TGTGCCAGCAGTCCCGGACTAGCGGGGAACACCGGGGAGCTGTTTTTT.

This clone showed up just a few times. The same CDR3 also results from other DNA sequences found in this sample. The genes are TRBV7-2 and TRBJ2-5, with D perhaps TRBD2 (6 bases). The CDR3 covers 14 residues. Looked up from germline, CDR1 is SGHTA and CDR2 is FQGNSA. V gave up 1 base and J gave up 5 bases, with 11 bases separating them. CDR3 in DNA: TGTGCCAGCAGCTTAGACGGCGGAGGGGAGACCCAGTACTTC. Translating it yields CASSLDGGGETQYF.

This sequence joins TRBV27 and TRBJ1-3; D is ambiguous. The CDR3 extends over 15 amino acids. V dropped 5 bases and J dropped 2 bases, with 13 bases sitting between them. Germline CDR1 and CDR2: MNHEY and SMNVEV (reference sequence). The CDR3 is CASSLDFSPGNTIYF. The DNA of the CDR3 is TGTGCCAGCAGTCTGGACTTTTCCCCTGGAAACACCATATATTTT.

V and J are TRBV27 and TRBJ1-6; 9 bases fit TRBD1. The J segment lost 13 bases and the V segment lost 8 bases, leaving 15 bases of the junction unmatched. Germline assignment: CDR1 MNHEY and CDR2 SMNVEV (reference sequence). This CDR3 spans 15 amino acids. As DNA, the CDR3 is TGTGCCAGCCGCTGGGGGGCGACAGGGGGTTGGCCCCTCCACTTT. It translates to CASRWGATGGWPLHF.

The J gene is TRBJ2-4, the V gene TRBV28, with TRBD2 matching 9 bases. The germline gives CDR1 MDHEN, CDR2 SYDVKM. J lost 5 bases, V lost 5 bases, and 7 bases had no gene match. This CDR3 has 15 amino acids. CDR3 nucleotide sequence: TGTGCCAGCAGTCCACAGGGACTAGCAGAAAACATTCAGTACTTC. It specifies CASSPQGLAENIQYF.

The chain carries TRBV4-1 and TRBJ1-1; D perhaps matches TRBD1 (6 bases). Germline-derived CDR1 and CDR2 are MGHRA and YSYEKL. The V end was cut by 4 bases, the J end by 5 bases, with 17 bases between. The CDR3 sequence is 15 residues long. The CDR3 here is CASSPIPRQVTEAFF. The CDR3 DNA follows: TGCGCCAGCAGCCCGATCCCGCGACAGGTGACTGAAGCTTTCTTT.

The rearrangement uses TRBV15 and TRBJ2-1; possibly TRBD2 for D (6 bases). The CDR3 length is 15 residues. Per the germline V gene, CDR1 is LNHNV and CDR2 is YYDKDF (reference sequence). V was cut by 3 bases and J by 3 bases, with 12 bases left in between. In DNA, the CDR3 is TGTGCCACCAGCAGGGGGGGACTTCGCTACAATGAGCAGTTCTTC. Its translation: CATSRGGLRYNEQFF. Full variable domain (outside the CDR3, taken from reference TRBV15 and TRBJ2-1): DAMVIQNPRYQVTQFGKPVTLSCSQTLNHNVMYWYQQKSSQAPKLLFHYYDKDFNNEADTPDNFQSRRPNTSFCFLDIRSPGLGDTAMYLCATSRGGLRYNEQFFGPGTRLTVL.

The V and J genes are TRBV15 and TRBJ2-7, with TRBD2 identical over 12 bases. Germline-derived CDR1 and CDR2 are LNHNV and YYDKDF (reference sequence). V shed 4 bases and J 2 bases; nucleotides not matched to a gene: 6. The CDR3 length is 16 residues. DNA for the CDR3: TGTGCCACCAGCATTTGGACTAGCGGGACACCCTACGAGCAGTACTTC. Its translation is CATSIWTSGTPYEQYF.

This CDR3 is CASSVPPRSYGYTF. Written as DNA, the CDR3 is TGTGCCAGCAGTGTCCCCCCCAGGAGCTATGGCTACACCTTC. The genes are TRBV2 and TRBJ1-2; no definite D call. The germline V and J ends were trimmed by 4 bases and 4 bases, with 13 bases remaining between them. Germline V lookup: CDR1 SNHLY, CDR2 FYNNEI. The CDR3 consists of 14 residues. Complete variable domain (other parts from reference TRBV2 and TRBJ1-2): EPEVTQTPSHQVTQMGQEVILRCVPISNHLYFYWYRQILGQKVEFLVSFYNNEISEKSEIFDDQFSVERPDGSNFTLKIRSTKLEDSAMYFCASSVPPRSYGYTFGSGTRLTVV.

In its sample, this clone was seen once. The V gene is TRBV4-1, the J gene TRBJ1-5; D not certain. Germline lookup yields CDR1 MGHRA and CDR2 YSYEKL. CDR3 length equals 13 residues. The ends were cut back, 0 bases at V and 11 bases at J, with 11 bases in the middle. The CDR3 DNA sequence: TGCGCCAGCAGCCAAGATCAAATTTCCGCCCAGCATTTT. Translating gives CASSQDQISAQHF.

This clone was found once. The sample holds other DNA sequences that translate to the same CDR3. The gene calls are TRBV28 and TRBJ1-5; D is unclear. V lost 3 bases and J 1 base, leaving 7 bases between the germline ends. CDR1 is MDHEN and CDR2 is SYDVKM in the germline V gene. The CDR3 consists of 14 residues. CDR3 bases: TGTGCCAGCAGTTTTTCCGGGAGCAATCAGCCCCAGCATTTT. Protein sequence: CASSFSGSNQPQHF.

The CDR3: CAWTGSAYNSPLHF. CDR3 in DNA: TGTGCCTGGACAGGGTCGGCCTATAATTCACCCCTCCACTTT. The chain is built from TRBV30 and TRBJ1-6, with TRBD1 as a possible D gene (5 bases). Germline V gene data show CDR1 as GTSNPN and CDR2 as SVGIG (reference sequence). Between the trimmed V and J ends, which lost 4 bases and 2 bases, there was a span of 9 bases. CDR3 length: 14 residues.

The DNA of the CDR3 is TGTGCCAGCAGTGGCCCCGGGGGCGCTAATGAAAAACTGTTTTTT. Translated, it gives CASSGPGGANEKLFF. V is TRBV28 and J is TRBJ1-4; maybe TRBD1 (6 bases). Germline CDR1 reads MDHEN; CDR2 reads SYDVKM. The CDR3 runs 15 residues. The ends were cut back, 5 bases at V and 3 bases at J, with 13 bases in the middle.

In nucleotides, the CDR3 is TGTGCCAGCAGTGAAGCCCAGCCCCCCCACGAGCAGTACTTC. Amino acid sequence: CASSEAQPPHEQYF. The chain employs TRBV2 and TRBJ2-7; no clear D. The CDR3 covers 14 residues. The germline gives CDR1 SNHLY, CDR2 FYNNEI. V lost 0 bases to trimming and J lost 5 bases, with 11 bases between them.

This rearrangement joins TRBV6-5 to TRBJ2-1, with TRBD2 matching over 9 bases. The trim removed 11 bases at V and 10 bases at J, leaving 15 bases unmatched. CDR3 size: 14 residues. Per the germline V gene, CDR1 is MNHEY and CDR2 is SVGAGI. CDR3 coding DNA: TGTGCCTCCCGGGGGGTAGCGGGAGTGGGGGAGCAGTTCTTC. Translated, it gives CASRGVAGVGEQFF.

This clone was seen only a few times. This chain joins TRBV7-2 and TRBJ1-2; TRBD1 might be the D (5 bases). The CDR3 covers 13 residues. Germline V gene data show CDR1 as SGHTA and CDR2 as FQGNSA. V was clipped by 0 bases and J by 9 bases, with 11 bases between them. The CDR3 sequence: CASSLALGVSYTF. CDR3 DNA: TGTGCCAGCAGCTTAGCGTTAGGGGTGAGCTACACCTTC.

The gene calls are TRBV6-5 and TRBJ2-7; D might be TRBD2 (6 bases). The CDR3 has 14 residues. Looked up from germline, CDR1 is MNHEY and CDR2 is SVGAGI. V was pared by 0 bases and J by 0 bases, with 6 bases between. Here the CDR3 reads CASSYSTSSYEQYF. Here the CDR3 DNA reads TGTGCCAGCAGTTACTCGACTAGCTCCTACGAGCAGTACTTC.

In this sample, this clone turned up once. CDR3 protein: CASSYPGPGELFF. The CDR3 DNA reads TGTGCCAGCAGCTACCCAGGGCCCGGGGAGCTGTTTTTT. This chain connects TRBV5-4 to TRBJ2-2, with D tentatively TRBD1 (5 bases). This CDR3 comprises 13 residues. V lost 3 bases to trimming and J lost 6 bases, with 9 bases between them. CDR1 and CDR2 (germline): SGHNT, YYREEE (reference sequence).

The rearrangement joins TRBV7-2 to TRBJ1-3; D is undetermined. The germline V gene encodes CDR1 SGHTA and CDR2 FQGNSA. V lost 5 bases to trimming and J lost 5 bases, with 16 bases between them. The CDR3 loop spans 15 amino acids. DNA for the CDR3: TGTGCCAGCAGCCCCGACGTGGGATCTAGAAACACCATATATTTT. It yields the protein CASSPDVGSRNTIYF.